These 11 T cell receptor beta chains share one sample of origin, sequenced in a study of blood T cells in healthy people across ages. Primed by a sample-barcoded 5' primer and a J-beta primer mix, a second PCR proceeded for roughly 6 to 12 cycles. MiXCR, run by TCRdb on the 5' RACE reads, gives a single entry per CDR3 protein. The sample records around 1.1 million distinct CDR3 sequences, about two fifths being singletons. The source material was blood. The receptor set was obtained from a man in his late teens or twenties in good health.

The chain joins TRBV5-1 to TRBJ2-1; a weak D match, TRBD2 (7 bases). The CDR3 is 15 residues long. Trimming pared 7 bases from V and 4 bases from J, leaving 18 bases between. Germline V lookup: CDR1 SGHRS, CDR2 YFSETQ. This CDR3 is CASEGGLAKYNEQFF. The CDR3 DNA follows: TGCGCCAGCGAGGGGGGGCTAGCGAAATACAATGAGCAGTTCTTC.

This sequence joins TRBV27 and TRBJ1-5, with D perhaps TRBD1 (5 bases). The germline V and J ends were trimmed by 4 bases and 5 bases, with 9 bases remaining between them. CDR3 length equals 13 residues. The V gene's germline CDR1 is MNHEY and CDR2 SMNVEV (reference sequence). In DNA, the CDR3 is TGTGCCAGCAGTTCAGGGAATCATCAGCCCCAGCATTTT. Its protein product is CASSSGNHQPQHF.

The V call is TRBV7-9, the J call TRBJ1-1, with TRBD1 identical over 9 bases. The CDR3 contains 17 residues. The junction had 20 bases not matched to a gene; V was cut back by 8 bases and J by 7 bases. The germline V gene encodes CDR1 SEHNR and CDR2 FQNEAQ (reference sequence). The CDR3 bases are TGTGCCAGCGGCAGACTCGGGACAGGGAGAAGTGGAGGTGAAGCTTTCTTT. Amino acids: CASGRLGTGRSGGEAFF.

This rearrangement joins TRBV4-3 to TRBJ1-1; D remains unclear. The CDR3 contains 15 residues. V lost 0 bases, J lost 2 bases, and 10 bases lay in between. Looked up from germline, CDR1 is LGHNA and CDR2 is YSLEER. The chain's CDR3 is CASSQDPLPNTEAFF. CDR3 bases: TGCGCCAGCAGCCAAGATCCGCTGCCTAACACTGAAGCTTTCTTT.

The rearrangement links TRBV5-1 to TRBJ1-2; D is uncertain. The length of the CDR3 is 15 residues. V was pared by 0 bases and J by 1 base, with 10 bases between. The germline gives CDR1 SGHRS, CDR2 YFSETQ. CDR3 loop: CASSLDRVFNYGYTF. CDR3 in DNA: TGCGCCAGCAGCTTGGACAGAGTATTTAACTATGGCTACACCTTC.

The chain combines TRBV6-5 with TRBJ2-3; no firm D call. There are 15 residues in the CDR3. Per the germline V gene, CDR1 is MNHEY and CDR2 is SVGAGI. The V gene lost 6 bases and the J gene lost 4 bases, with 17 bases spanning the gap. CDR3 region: CASRHPRRVPDTQYF. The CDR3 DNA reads TGTGCCAGCAGACACCCGAGACGGGTCCCAGATACGCAGTATTTT.

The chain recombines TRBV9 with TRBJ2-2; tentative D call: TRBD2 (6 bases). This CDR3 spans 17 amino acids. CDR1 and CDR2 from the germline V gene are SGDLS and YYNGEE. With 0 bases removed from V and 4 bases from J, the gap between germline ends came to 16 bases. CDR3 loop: CASSVGPAGSGTGELFF. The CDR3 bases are TGTGCCAGCAGCGTAGGCCCCGCCGGTAGCGGCACCGGGGAGCTGTTTTTT. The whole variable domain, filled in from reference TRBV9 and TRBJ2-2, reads DSGVTQTPKHLITATGQRVTLRCSPRSGDLSVYWYQQSLDQGLQFLIQYYNGEERAKGNILERFSAQQFPDLHSELNLSSLELGDSALYFCASSVGPAGSGTGELFFGEGSRLTVL.

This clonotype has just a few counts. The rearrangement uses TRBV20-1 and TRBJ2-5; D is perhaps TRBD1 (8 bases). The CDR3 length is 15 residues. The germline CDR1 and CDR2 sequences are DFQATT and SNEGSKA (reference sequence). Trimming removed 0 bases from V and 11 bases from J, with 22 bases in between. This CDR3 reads CSARDRTGRAWKQYF. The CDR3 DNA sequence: TGCAGTGCTAGAGATCGGACAGGGAGGGCATGGAAGCAGTACTTC.

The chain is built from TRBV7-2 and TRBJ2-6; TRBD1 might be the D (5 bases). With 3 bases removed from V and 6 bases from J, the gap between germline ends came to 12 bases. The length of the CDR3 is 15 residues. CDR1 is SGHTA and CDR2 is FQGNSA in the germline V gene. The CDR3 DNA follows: TGTGCCAGCAGCTTCAGGGTAGATGCGGCCAACGTCCTGACTTTC. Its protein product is CASSFRVDAANVLTF.

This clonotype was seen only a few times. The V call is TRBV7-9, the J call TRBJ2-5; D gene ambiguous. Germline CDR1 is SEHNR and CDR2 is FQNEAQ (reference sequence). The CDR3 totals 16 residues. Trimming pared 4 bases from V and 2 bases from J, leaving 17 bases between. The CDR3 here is CASSSSRRPFQETQYF. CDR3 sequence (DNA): TGTGCCAGCAGCTCCTCCAGGCGGCCATTTCAAGAGACCCAGTACTTC.

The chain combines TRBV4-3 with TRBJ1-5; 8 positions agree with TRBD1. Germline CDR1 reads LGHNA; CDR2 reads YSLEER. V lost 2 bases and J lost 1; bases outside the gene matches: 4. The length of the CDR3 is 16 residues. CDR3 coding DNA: TGCGCCAGCAGCCAAATCTACAGGGGGAGCAATCAGCCCCAGCATTTT. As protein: CASSQIYRGSNQPQHF.